Given below is one TCR beta chain in context. The data stem from a study of shared clonotypes between healthy human individuals. Every immunoSEQ plate was one replicate of a subset's evenly spread DNA. Libraries were prepared by immunoSEQ multiplex PCR; TCRdb keeps only in-frame clonotypes and omits some of them. The table shows about 2.1 million clones, with about 93% occurring only once. The length of the CDR3 is 13 residues. Trimming took 6 bases from V and 3 from J, leaving 12 bases between them. Germline V CDR1 and CDR2: MNHEY, SVGAGI. Cells designated naive CD8 were CD45RO-negative and were positively selected for CCR7, with terminally differentiated effector memory CD45RA+ cells excluded.

V and J are TRBV6-5 and TRBJ2-7, with no clear D. Specimen: naive CD8+ T cells from PBMCs. This TCR came from a man between 18 and 29 years old in good health. Some clones in this sample may be carry-over from other donors' samples. Here the CDR3 reads CASSLSRHYEQYF. In DNA form, the CDR3 reads TGTGCCAGCAGCCTAAGCAGACACTACGAGCAGTACTTC.